A selection of T cell receptor beta chains follows, all from one sample in a study of T cell changes during pregnancy in multiple sclerosis. The repertoire was sequenced with immunoSEQ multiplex PCR; TCRdb's copy has only in-frame clones and lacks some. In the table there are roughly 59,000 clones, more than 75% of which are singletons. This sample comprised peripheral blood, obtained in the third trimester of pregnancy. The origin of the receptors is a female donor in good health, enrolled as a control in a pregnancy study. CDR3s include the opening cysteine and the closing phenylalanine or tryptophan. A D gene is named only where the DNA matches it firmly. Expanded clones are given a class, and other clones once, few, many or no size at all.

V gene	CDR3 length	D gene	J gene	clone size	CDR3 protein	CDR3 DNA
TRBV10-3	15	TRBD2	TRBJ2-3	NA	CAISERSGVGDTQYF	TGTGCCATCAGTGAACGGAGCGGGGTGGGAGATACGCAGTATTTT
TRBV27	13	NA	TRBJ2-3	NA	CASRGHSTDTQYF	TGTGCCAGCAGGGGACACTCCACAGATACGCAGTATTTT
TRBV5-1	15	TRBD2	TRBJ2-7	NA	CASSWSGGLSYEQYF	TGCGCCAGCAGCTGGAGCGGGGGACTCTCCTACGAGCAGTACTTC
TRBV28	20	NA	TRBJ2-2	NA	CASSFSTGETQGMNTGELFF	TGTGCCAGCAGTTTTTCTACAGGAGAGACGCAGGGTATGAACACCGGGGAGCTGTTTTTT
TRBV12-5	15	TRBD2	TRBJ2-3	once	CASGLTSGGPDTQYF	TGTGCTAGTGGCCTGACTAGCGGGGGCCCGGATACGCAGTATTTT
TRBV19	14	NA	TRBJ1-5	NA	CASSMWRRNQPQHF	TGTGCCAGTAGTATGTGGAGGCGCAATCAGCCCCAGCATTTT
TRBV2	14	NA	TRBJ2-1	NA	CASSDSDSRSEQFF	TGTGCCAGCAGTGACAGCGACAGCCGAAGCGAGCAGTTCTTC
TRBV7-2	13	NA	TRBJ2-1	NA	CASSLVSYNEQFF	TGTGCCAGCAGCTTAGTGTCATACAATGAGCAGTTCTTC
TRBV5-4	14	TRBD1	TRBJ1-4	NA	CASSLQGSVEKLFF	TGTGCCAGCAGTTTACAGGGGAGCGTTGAAAAACTGTTTTTT
TRBV20-1	11	NA	TRBJ1-1	few	CSARPYTEAFF	TGCAGTGCTAGACCCTACACTGAAGCTTTCTTT
TRBV11-2	16	TRBD2	TRBJ2-5	NA	CASSLGAAGGRETQYF	TGTGCCAGCAGCTTAGGCGCAGCGGGGGGTCGAGAGACCCAGTACTTC
TRBV5-4	13	NA	TRBJ1-2	NA	CADRGGLSSDYTF	TGTGCAGACCGGGGAGGGCTTTCTTCAGACTACACCTTC
TRBV6-6	15	NA	TRBJ2-7	NA	CASSFSSYSSYEQYF	TGTGCCAGCAGTTTTAGTTCCTATAGCTCCTACGAGCAGTACTTC
TRBV9	13	TRBD2	TRBJ2-1	NA	CASSVWTSDEQFF	TGTGCCAGCAGCGTATGGACTAGCGATGAGCAGTTCTTC
TRBV5-6	13	NA	TRBJ2-7	NA	CASSFLTSYEQYF	TGTGCCAGCAGCTTCTTAACATCCTACGAGCAGTACTTC
TRBV7-9	14	NA	TRBJ2-5	NA	CASSSPEREETQYF	TGTGCCAGCAGCTCCCCGGAGAGGGAAGAGACCCAGTACTTC
TRBV28	15	NA	TRBJ1-1	NA	CASSSGEGRYTEAFF	TGTGCCAGCAGTTCTGGGGAGGGAAGGTATACTGAAGCTTTCTTT
TRBV7-2	16	NA	TRBJ1-5	NA	CASSLLSGGQGQPQHF	TGTGCCAGCAGCTTATTGTCAGGCGGGCAAGGTCAGCCCCAGCATTTT
TRBV27	14	NA	TRBJ1-2	NA	CASSLEQGVEGYTF	TGTGCCAGCAGTTTAGAACAGGGAGTAGAGGGCTACACCTTC
TRBV5-1	13	TRBD2	TRBJ2-1	NA	CASSGGEVNEQFF	TGCGCCAGCTCTGGGGGGGAGGTCAATGAGCAGTTCTTC
TRBV5-4	17	TRBD2	TRBJ2-3	NA	CASSLEGLAGAIDTQYF	TGTGCCAGCAGCTTGGAAGGACTAGCGGGGGCAATAGATACGCAGTATTTT
TRBV18	14	TRBD1	TRBJ2-3	NA	CASSLQGYTDTQYF	TGTGCCAGCTCACTACAGGGGTACACAGATACGCAGTATTTT
TRBV18	12	NA	TRBJ2-3	NA	CASSPPADTQYF	TGTGCCAGCTCACCACCCGCGGATACGCAGTATTTT
TRBV4-2	14	NA	TRBJ1-4	once	CASSQGQENEKLFF	TGTGCCAGCAGCCAAGGACAGGAGAATGAAAAACTGTTTTTT
TRBV5-1	14	TRBD1	TRBJ2-7	NA	CASSPGQGAYEQYF	TGCGCCAGCAGCCCGGGACAGGGGGCCTACGAGCAGTACTTC
TRBV9	14	NA	TRBJ1-5	NA	CASSGGGYNQPQHF	TGTGCCAGCAGCGGGGGGGGGTACAATCAGCCCCAGCATTTT
TRBV5-1	14	NA	TRBJ2-7	NA	CASSLVVLPYEQYF	TGCGCCAGCAGCTTGGTAGTTTTGCCATACGAGCAGTACTTC
TRBV2	15	TRBD1	TRBJ2-2	NA	CASLQGASNTGELFF	TGTGCCAGCTTGCAGGGGGCATCGAACACCGGGGAGCTGTTTTTT
TRBV9	16	NA	TRBJ2-3	NA	CASSVAPFGGTDTQYF	TGTGCCAGCAGCGTAGCCCCCTTCGGGGGCACAGATACGCAGTATTTT
TRBV2	14	NA	TRBJ1-4	NA	CASSGGATNEKLFF	TGTGCCAGCAGCGGAGGTGCAACTAATGAAAAACTGTTTTTT
TRBV5-1	16	TRBD2	TRBJ2-1	once	CASSWSPGLAMGEQFF	TGCGCCAGCAGCTGGTCACCGGGACTAGCGATGGGTGAGCAGTTCTTC
TRBV15	16	NA	TRBJ1-1	NA	CATSRDRGGENTEAFF	TGTGCCACCAGCAGAGATCGGGGGGGTGAAAACACTGAAGCTTTCTTT
TRBV11-2	16	NA	TRBJ1-1	NA	CASRPIRGRGNTEAFF	TGTGCCAGCAGACCTATCCGCGGGAGGGGGAACACTGAAGCTTTCTTT
TRBV4-2	15	NA	TRBJ1-2	NA	CASSQDQGAGGGYTF	TGTGCCAGCAGCCAAGATCAAGGGGCAGGCGGTGGCTACACCTTC
TRBV6-1	14	NA	TRBJ1-6	NA	CASTQGNYNSPLHF	TGTGCCAGCACCCAGGGGAACTATAATTCACCCCTCCACTTT
TRBV7-8	14	NA	TRBJ1-6	NA	CASSLVAGNSPLHF	TGTGCCAGCAGCTTGGTGGCGGGGAATTCACCCCTCCACTTT
TRBV9	16	NA	TRBJ1-6	NA	CASSVGHGQLNSPLHF	TGTGCCAGCAGCGTAGGTCACGGACAGTTGAATTCACCCCTCCACTTT
TRBV13	14	NA	TRBJ1-6	NA	CASSSRSYNSPLHF	TGTGCCAGCAGCTCTAGGTCGTATAATTCACCCCTCCACTTT
TRBV7-3	13	NA	TRBJ2-5	NA	CASSTTGSATQYF	TGTGCCAGCAGCACAACAGGGAGTGCGACCCAGTACTTC
TRBV7-9	16	TRBD2	TRBJ2-1	NA	CASSLVVVGEGNEQFF	TGTGCCAGCAGCTTAGTGGTCGTAGGGGAGGGCAATGAGCAGTTCTTC
TRBV7-6	16	TRBD2	TRBJ2-1	NA	CASSLRTSGGPDEQFF	TGTGCCAGCAGCCTTCGGACTAGCGGGGGGCCCGATGAGCAGTTCTTC
TRBV4-2	14	TRBD1	TRBJ1-2	NA	CASSHSDRGLGYTF	TGTGCCAGCAGCCACTCGGACAGGGGGCTTGGCTACACCTTC
TRBV27	16	NA	TRBJ2-2	NA	CASSSAPGTNTGELFF	TGTGCCAGCAGTTCAGCCCCGGGGACAAACACCGGGGAGCTGTTTTTT
TRBV15	13	TRBD1	TRBJ1-1	NA	CATWTGGVEEAFF	TGTGCCACCTGGACAGGGGGTGTAGAAGAAGCTTTCTTT
TRBV27	16	TRBD1	TRBJ1-2	NA	CASSWTGQFRLGGYTF	TGTGCCAGCAGTTGGACGGGACAGTTCCGTTTGGGGGGCTACACCTTC
TRBV11-2	14	NA	TRBJ2-7	NA	CASSKYDTSFEQYF	TGTGCCAGCAGCAAATACGACACGTCTTTCGAGCAGTACTTC
TRBV18	14	NA	TRBJ1-3	NA	CASSQDRKGNTIYF	TGTGCCAGCTCACAAGACAGGAAAGGAAACACCATATATTTT
TRBV13	13	TRBD1	TRBJ2-7	NA	CASYNQRGREQYF	TGTGCCAGCTATAACCAGAGGGGGCGCGAGCAGTACTTC
TRBV25-1	14	NA	TRBJ1-2	NA	CASSDAGRGYGYTF	TGTGCCAGCAGTGATGCGGGACGAGGATATGGCTACACCTTC
TRBV6-6	15	NA	TRBJ1-1	NA	CASSQGGAGNTEAFF	TGTGCCAGCAGCCAAGGCGGGGCTGGGAACACTGAAGCTTTCTTT
TRBV9	16	TRBD1	TRBJ2-2	NA	CASSAPFTGVAGELFF	TGTGCCAGCAGCGCTCCCTTTACAGGGGTAGCCGGGGAGCTGTTTTTT
TRBV9	14	TRBD1	TRBJ1-5	NA	CASSTGDGNQPQHF	TGTGCCAGCTCGACAGGGGACGGCAATCAGCCCCAGCATTTT
TRBV10-1	12	NA	TRBJ2-5	NA	CASSESGETQYF	TGCGCCAGCAGTGAGTCCGGGGAGACCCAGTACTTC
TRBV10-3	14	NA	TRBJ1-1	NA	CAISPTDRDTEAFF	TGTGCCATCAGTCCGACGGACAGAGACACTGAAGCTTTCTTT
TRBV4-3	15	TRBD2	TRBJ2-5	NA	CASSQEAGGGETQYF	TGCGCCAGCAGCCAAGAAGCGGGGGGGGGAGAGACCCAGTACTTC
TRBV5-1	14	TRBD1	TRBJ2-7	NA	CASSLGQGPGEQYF	TGCGCCAGCAGCTTGGGACAGGGGCCGGGCGAGCAGTACTTC
TRBV27	14	NA	TRBJ1-6	NA	CASSSGQSNSPLHF	TGTGCCAGCAGTTCCGGACAGTCGAATTCACCCCTCCACTTT
TRBV6-4	16	TRBD1	TRBJ2-2	NA	CASSDGTGGETGELFF	TGTGCCAGCAGTGACGGGACAGGGGGTGAAACCGGGGAGCTGTTTTTT
TRBV2	13	NA	TRBJ2-2	NA	CASSDPGTGELFF	TGTGCCAGCAGTGATCCCGGGACCGGGGAGCTGTTTTTT